These T cell receptor beta chains were read from a single sample in a study of T cells in Graves' hyperthyroidism and ophthalmopathy. TCRdb re-called the multiplex PCR reads through MiXCR, storing one row per CDR3 protein. The sample comprises hundreds of thousands of distinct CDR3 sequences, 20% of which are singletons, and over 45% rests with the top ten. The sequencing sample was made of blood. These TCRs come from a man aged 35-49 years with Graves' ophthalmopathy. Both conserved end residues are part of each CDR3. Each record gives: clone size, D gene, V gene, J gene, CDR3 DNA, CDR3 protein. A D gene is named only where the DNA matches it firmly. Rows give clone size only sometimes, using once, few, many, or a class for an expanded clone.

few	-	TRBV6-8	TRBJ1-4	TGTGCCAGCCTCCGGAGAGGGTCTGAAAAACTGTTTTTT	CASLRRGSEKLFF
many	TRBD2	TRBV6-2/TRBV6-3	TRBJ2-1	TGTGCCAGCAATGGGGCTAGCGGGAGGAATGAGCAGTTCTTC	CASNGASGRNEQFF
-	-	TRBV15	TRBJ2-7	TGTGCCACCAGCAGAGGGGGCGGGATTAGCTCCTACGAGCAGTACTTC	CATSRGGGISSYEQYF
many	TRBD1	TRBV20-1	TRBJ2-7	TGCAGTGCTCTTCCCCCCGGGACAGGGATCTACGAGCAGTACTTC	CSALPPGTGIYEQYF
-	TRBD1	TRBV7-7	TRBJ2-5	TGTGCTAGCAGCTTAGTGTGGACAGGGGGTCAAGAGACCCAGTACTTC	CASSLVWTGGQETQYF
-	TRBD1	TRBV6-1	TRBJ1-1	TGTGCCAGCAGTCGACAGGGGCAGGCTGAAGCTTTCTTT	CASSRQGQAEAFF
many	TRBD2	TRBV7-9	TRBJ2-5	TGTGCCAGCAGCTTCTCCGGACTAGCCGAGACCCAGTACTTC	CASSFSGLAETQYF
few	TRBD2	TRBV28	TRBJ2-7	TGTGCCAGCAGTGGCGGAGGTTTAGCGGGAGGGCGGGAGCAGTACTTC	CASSGGGLAGGREQYF
few	-	TRBV5-1	TRBJ2-7	TGCGCCAGCAGCTTGGACCAGAATTCCTACGAGCAGTACTTC	CASSLDQNSYEQYF
-	-	TRBV7-3	TRBJ2-2	TGTGCCAGCACCCCCTGGGCTACCGGGGAGCTGTTTTTT	CASTPWATGELFF